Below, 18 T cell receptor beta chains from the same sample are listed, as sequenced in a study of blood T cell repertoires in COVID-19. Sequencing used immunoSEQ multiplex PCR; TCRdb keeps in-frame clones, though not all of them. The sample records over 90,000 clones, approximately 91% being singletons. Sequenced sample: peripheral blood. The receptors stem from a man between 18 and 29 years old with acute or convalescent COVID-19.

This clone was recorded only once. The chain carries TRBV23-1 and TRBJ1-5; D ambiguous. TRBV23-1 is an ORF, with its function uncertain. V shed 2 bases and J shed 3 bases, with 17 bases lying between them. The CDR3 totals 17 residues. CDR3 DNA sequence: TGCGCCAGCAGTCAAACCAAGGATGGCGGTCTCAATCAGCCCCAGCATTTT. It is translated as CASSQTKDGGLNQPQHF.

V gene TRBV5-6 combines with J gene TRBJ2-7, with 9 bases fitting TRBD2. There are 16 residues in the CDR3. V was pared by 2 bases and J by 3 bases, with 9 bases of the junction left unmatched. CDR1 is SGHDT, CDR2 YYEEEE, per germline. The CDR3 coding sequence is TGTGCCAGCAGCTTTCTAGCGGGAAAGATACGCTACGAGCAGTACTTC. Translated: CASSFLAGKIRYEQYF.

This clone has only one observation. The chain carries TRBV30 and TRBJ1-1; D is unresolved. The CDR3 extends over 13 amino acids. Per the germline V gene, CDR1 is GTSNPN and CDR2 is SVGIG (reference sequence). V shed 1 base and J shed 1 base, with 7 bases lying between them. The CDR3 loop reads CAWSGGSNTEAFF. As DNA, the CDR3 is TGTGCCTGGAGTGGAGGGTCGAACACTGAAGCTTTCTTT.

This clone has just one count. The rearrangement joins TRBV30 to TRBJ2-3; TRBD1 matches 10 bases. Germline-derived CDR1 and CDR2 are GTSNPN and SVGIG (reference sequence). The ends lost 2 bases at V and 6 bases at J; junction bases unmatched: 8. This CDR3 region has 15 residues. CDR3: CAWSKGQGKVDTQYF. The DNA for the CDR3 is TGTGCCTGGAGTAAGGGACAGGGGAAAGTTGATACGCAGTATTTT.

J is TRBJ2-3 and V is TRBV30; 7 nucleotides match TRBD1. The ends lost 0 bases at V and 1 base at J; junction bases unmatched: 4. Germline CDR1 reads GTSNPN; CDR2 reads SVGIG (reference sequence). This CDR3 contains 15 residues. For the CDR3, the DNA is TGTGCCTGGAGTGTACGAGGACAGGGCACAGATACGCAGTATTTT. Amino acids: CAWSVRGQGTDTQYF.

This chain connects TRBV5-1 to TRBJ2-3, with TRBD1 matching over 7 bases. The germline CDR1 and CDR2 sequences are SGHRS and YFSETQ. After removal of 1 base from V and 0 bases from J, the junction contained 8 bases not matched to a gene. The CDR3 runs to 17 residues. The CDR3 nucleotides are TGCGCCAGCAGCTTGAGGGGGACAGCAGCGAGCACAGATACGCAGTATTTT. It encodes CASSLRGTAASTDTQYF.

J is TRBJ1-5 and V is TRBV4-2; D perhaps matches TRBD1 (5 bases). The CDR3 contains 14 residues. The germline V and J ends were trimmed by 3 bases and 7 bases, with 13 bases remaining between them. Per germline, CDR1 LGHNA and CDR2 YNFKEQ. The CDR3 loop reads CASSHHTGGQPQHF. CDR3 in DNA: TGTGCCAGCAGCCACCATACTGGGGGGCAGCCCCAGCATTTT.

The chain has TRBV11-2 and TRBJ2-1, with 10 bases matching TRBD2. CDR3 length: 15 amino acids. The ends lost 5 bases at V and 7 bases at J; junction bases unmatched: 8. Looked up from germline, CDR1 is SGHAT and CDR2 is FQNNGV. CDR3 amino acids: CASSLGAGGPNEQFF. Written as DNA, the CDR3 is TGTGCCAGCAGCCTCGGAGCGGGAGGGCCGAATGAGCAGTTCTTC. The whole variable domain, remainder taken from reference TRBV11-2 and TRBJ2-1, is EAGVAQSPRYKIIEKRQSVAFWCNPISGHATLYWYQQILGQGPKLLIQFQNNGVVDDSQLPKDRFSAERLKGVDSTLKIQPAKLEDSAVYLCASSLGAGGPNEQFFGPGTRLTVL.

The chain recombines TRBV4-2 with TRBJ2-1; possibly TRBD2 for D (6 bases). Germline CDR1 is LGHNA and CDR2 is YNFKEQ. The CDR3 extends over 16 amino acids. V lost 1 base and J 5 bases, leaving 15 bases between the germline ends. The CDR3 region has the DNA TGTGCCAGCAGCCAAGGACGGTCTAGCGCAAACAATGAGCAGTTCTTC. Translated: CASSQGRSSANNEQFF.

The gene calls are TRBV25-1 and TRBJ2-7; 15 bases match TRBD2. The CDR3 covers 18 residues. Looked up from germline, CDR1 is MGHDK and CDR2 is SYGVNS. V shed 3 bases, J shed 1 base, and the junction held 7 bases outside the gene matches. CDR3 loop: CASSEGLAGGETSYEQYF. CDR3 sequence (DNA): TGTGCCAGCAGTGAGGGACTAGCGGGAGGTGAAACTTCCTACGAGCAGTACTTC.

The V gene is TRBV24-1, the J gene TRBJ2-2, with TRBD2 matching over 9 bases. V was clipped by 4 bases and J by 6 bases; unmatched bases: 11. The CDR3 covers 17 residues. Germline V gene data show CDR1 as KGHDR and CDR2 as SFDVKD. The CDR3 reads CATSESGRGGAPGELFF. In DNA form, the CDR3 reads TGTGCCACCAGTGAATCGGGTCGCGGGGGGGCCCCCGGGGAGCTGTTTTTT.

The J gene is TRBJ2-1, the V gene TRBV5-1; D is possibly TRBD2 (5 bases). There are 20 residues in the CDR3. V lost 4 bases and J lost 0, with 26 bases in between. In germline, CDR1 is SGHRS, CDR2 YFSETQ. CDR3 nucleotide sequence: TGCGCCAGCAGCCCCGGGCGGTGGGAGCGACGAACGGGCTCCTACAATGAGCAGTTCTTC. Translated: CASSPGRWERRTGSYNEQFF.

As DNA, the CDR3 is TGTGCCAGCAACATAGCGGGGATCACAGATACGCAGTATTTT. Amino acid sequence: CASNIAGITDTQYF. The V and J genes are TRBV6-5 and TRBJ2-3, with 8 bases matching TRBD2. Per the germline V gene, CDR1 is MNHEY and CDR2 is SVGAGI. The J segment lost 2 bases and the V segment lost 7 bases, leaving 5 bases of the junction unmatched. The CDR3 is 14 amino acids.

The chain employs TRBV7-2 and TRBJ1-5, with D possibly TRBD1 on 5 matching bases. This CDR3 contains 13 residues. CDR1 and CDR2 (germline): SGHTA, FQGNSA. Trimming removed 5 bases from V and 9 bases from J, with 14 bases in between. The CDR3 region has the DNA TGTGCCAGCAGCACAGGAGGGGCAACGCCCCAGCATTTT. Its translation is CASSTGGATPQHF.

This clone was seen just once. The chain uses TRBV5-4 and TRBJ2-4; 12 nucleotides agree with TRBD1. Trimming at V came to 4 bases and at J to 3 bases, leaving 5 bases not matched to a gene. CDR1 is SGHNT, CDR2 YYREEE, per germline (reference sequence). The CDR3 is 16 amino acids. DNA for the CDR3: TGTGCCAGCAGCCCCGGGACAGGGGGCAACAAAAACATTCAGTACTTC. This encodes CASSPGTGGNKNIQYF.

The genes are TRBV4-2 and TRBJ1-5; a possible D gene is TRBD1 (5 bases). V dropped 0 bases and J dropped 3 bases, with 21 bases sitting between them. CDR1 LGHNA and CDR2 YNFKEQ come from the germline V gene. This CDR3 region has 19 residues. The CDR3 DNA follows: TGTGCCAGCAGCCAAGATCTGGAGTCGTGGCAGGGCGTCAATCAGCCCCAGCATTTT. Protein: CASSQDLESWQGVNQPQHF.

The CDR3 loop is CASSIAEGNTIYF. Here the CDR3 DNA reads TGTGCCAGTAGTATAGCGGAGGGAAACACCATATATTTT. The rearrangement links TRBV19 to TRBJ1-3; no clear D gene. CDR1 and CDR2 from the germline V gene are LNHDA and SQIVND (reference sequence). V shed 1 base and J shed 4 bases, with 5 bases lying between them. This CDR3 comprises 13 residues. Using reference TRBV19 and TRBJ1-3 for the parts outside the CDR3, the full variable domain is DGGITQSPKYLFRKEGQNVTLSCEQNLNHDAMYWYRQDPGQGLRLIYYSQIVNDFQKGDIAEGYSVSREKKESFPLTVTSAQKNPTAFYLCASSIAEGNTIYFGEGSWLTVV.

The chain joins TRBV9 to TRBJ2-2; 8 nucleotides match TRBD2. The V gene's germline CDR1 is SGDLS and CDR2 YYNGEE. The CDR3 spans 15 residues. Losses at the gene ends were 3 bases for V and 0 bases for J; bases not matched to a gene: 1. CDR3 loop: CASSERGTNTGELFF. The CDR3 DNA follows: TGTGCCAGCAGCGAGCGGGGGACGAACACCGGGGAGCTGTTTTTT. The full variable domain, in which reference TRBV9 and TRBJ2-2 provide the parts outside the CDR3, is DSGVTQTPKHLITATGQRVTLRCSPRSGDLSVYWYQQSLDQGLQFLIQYYNGEERAKGNILERFSAQQFPDLHSELNLSSLELGDSALYFCASSERGTNTGELFFGEGSRLTVL.